The present T cell receptor beta chain was sequenced within a study of T cell responses to AZD1222 COVID-19 vaccine. Measured with immunoSEQ multiplex PCR; TCRdb has only the in-frame clones, and not every one. The sample lists 95,000 to 150,000 clones; just over 90% were seen once. The starting material was peripheral blood, obtained 28 days after the second AZD1222 dose. This clonotype originated in an adult who received the AZD1222 COVID-19 vaccine.

CDR3 sequence: CASSLWTGGGNTIYF. DNA for the CDR3: TGTGCCAGCAGCTTATGGACGGGGGGTGGAAACACCATATATTTT. The V and J genes are TRBV7-2 and TRBJ1-3; D may be TRBD1 (5 bases). The germline gives CDR1 SGHTA, CDR2 FQGNSA. V was cut by 2 bases and J by 3 bases, with 11 bases left in between. CDR3 length equals 15 residues.